These 26 T cell receptor beta chains came from one sample sequenced in a study of lymphopenia after photon versus proton radiotherapy. Assay used: immunoSEQ multiplex PCR; TCRdb lists only in-frame clones, some missing. The table records approximately 31,000 clones, nearly 85% of them present only once. This specimen consisted of peripheral blood, obtained from a patient treated with proton-based radiotherapy. The origin of the receptors is a woman in her 70s with pancreatic cancer.

V usage is TRBV11-2 and J usage is TRBJ2-3, with D possibly TRBD2 on 6 matching bases. Germline CDR1 is SGHAT and CDR2 is FQNNGV. V shed 1 base and J shed 0 bases, with 11 bases lying between them. The CDR3 consists of 16 residues. The CDR3 coding sequence is TGTGCCAGCAGCTTAGGCCGGACTACAAGCACAGATACGCAGTATTTT. It is translated as CASSLGRTTSTDTQYF. Drawing the rest from reference TRBV11-2 and TRBJ2-3, the complete variable domain is EAGVAQSPRYKIIEKRQSVAFWCNPISGHATLYWYQQILGQGPKLLIQFQNNGVVDDSQLPKDRFSAERLKGVDSTLKIQPAKLEDSAVYLCASSLGRTTSTDTQYFGPGTRLTVL.

The chain couples TRBV6-5 to TRBJ2-4; a possible D gene is TRBD2 (7 bases). Germline V gives CDR1 MNHEY, CDR2 SVGAGI. The CDR3 has 16 residues. Trimming left V 2 bases short and J 4 bases short, with 15 bases between. The CDR3 reads CASSYGGVGGKNIQYF. For the CDR3, the DNA is TGTGCCAGCAGTTACGGGGGCGTGGGAGGGAAAAACATTCAGTACTTC.

The chain combines TRBV29-1 with TRBJ1-4; 7 bases map to TRBD1. The germline V gene has CDR1 SQVTM and CDR2 ANQGSEA. J gave up 8 bases and V 1 base, and 10 bases lay outside the gene matches. The CDR3 loop spans 15 amino acids. The CDR3 loop is CSVEVAKGAGEKLFF. The CDR3 nucleotides read TGCAGCGTTGAAGTGGCAAAGGGGGCGGGAGAAAAACTGTTTTTT.

CDR3 sequence (DNA): TGTGCCAGCAGTTTCTATGAAAAACTGTTTTTT. It yields the protein CASSFYEKLFF. The chain has TRBV28 and TRBJ1-4; D gene unclear. V was cut by 3 bases and J by 6 bases, with 2 bases left in between. The CDR3 is made up of 11 amino acids. CDR1 is MDHEN and CDR2 is SYDVKM in the germline V gene.

The chain employs TRBV18 and TRBJ1-1, with 8 nucleotides matching TRBD1. The junction had 7 bases not matched to a gene; V was cut back by 4 bases and J by 3 bases. Germline CDR1 KGHSH, CDR2 LQKENI. CDR3 length equals 15 residues. The CDR3 protein is CASSQSGQGHTEAFF. CDR3 sequence (DNA): TGTGCCAGCTCACAATCTGGACAGGGCCACACTGAAGCTTTCTTT.

The chain couples TRBV7-2 to TRBJ1-1, with 7 bases identical to TRBD1. The CDR3 length is 15 residues. Germline CDR1 reads SGHTA; CDR2 reads FQGNSA. J lost 1 base, V lost 2 bases, and 4 bases had no gene match. CDR3 loop: CASSLFTGENTEAFF. CDR3 sequence (DNA): TGTGCCAGCAGCTTATTTACAGGGGAGAACACTGAAGCTTTCTTT.

The chain recombines TRBV19 with TRBJ2-1, with 7 bases matching TRBD2. Unmatched junction bases numbered 6, after V lost 5 bases and J lost 5 bases. Germline lookup yields CDR1 LNHDA and CDR2 SQIVND (reference sequence). The CDR3 loop spans 14 amino acids. CDR3 region: CASSPLAEHNEQFF. In DNA form, the CDR3 reads TGTGCCAGTAGTCCGCTAGCGGAACACAATGAGCAGTTCTTC.

The chain joins TRBV6-5 to TRBJ2-1; 9 bases are shared with TRBD2. V lost 4 bases and J lost 6; bases outside the gene matches: 4. This CDR3 has 14 residues. Germline V gene lookup returns CDR1 MNHEY and CDR2 SVGAGI. CDR3 sequence (DNA): TGTGCCAGCAGTTCGACTAGCGGACCCAATGAGCAGTTCTTC. Protein: CASSSTSGPNEQFF.

The chain is built from TRBV6-1 and TRBJ2-2; TRBD1 matches at 9 bases. The CDR3 loop spans 14 amino acids. Germline CDR1 reads MNHNS; CDR2 reads SASEGT. Trimming at V came to 5 bases and at J to 6 bases, leaving 4 bases not matched to a gene. The CDR3 bases are TGTGCCAGCAGTCGGGACAGGGTGGCCGGGGAGCTGTTTTTT. It codes for CASSRDRVAGELFF.

The chain is built from TRBV5-4 and TRBJ1-1; the D gene is possibly TRBD1 (6 bases). Deletions cut 4 bases from V and 3 bases from J, with 13 bases between. Germline lookup yields CDR1 SGHNT and CDR2 YYREEE (reference sequence). CDR3 length: 14 amino acids. The CDR3 region is CASSPRTVDTEAFF. The CDR3 DNA is TGTGCCAGCAGCCCCAGGACAGTAGACACTGAAGCTTTCTTT.

The chain is built from TRBV7-9 and TRBJ2-7; D gene ambiguous. This CDR3 has 13 amino acids. Germline CDR1 is SEHNR and CDR2 is FQNEAQ (reference sequence). V was clipped by 1 base and J by 3 bases, with 7 bases between them. As DNA, the CDR3 is TGTGCCAGCAGCTTAGGCGTGGGCTACGAGCAGTACTTC. Protein: CASSLGVGYEQYF.

Comments on this clone: At one of its ends the junction is not consistent with the germline gene, which may arise from a read error. This rearrangement joins TRBV6-6 to TRBJ1-2; D may be TRBD1 (5 bases). CDR1 and CDR2 (germline): MNHNY, SVGAGI (reference sequence). This CDR3 is 8 amino acids long. CDR3 region: CASSYGTF. Here the CDR3 DNA reads TGTGCCAGCAGTTACGGGACTTTC.

The chain uses TRBV30 and TRBJ1-5; D unclear. CDR3 size: 11 residues. Germline-derived CDR1 and CDR2 are GTSNPN and SVGIG (reference sequence). Trimming cost V 5 bases and J 10 bases, with 12 bases left between them. This chain's CDR3 is CAWSQDSPQHF. The CDR3 DNA sequence: TGTGCCTGGTCTCAGGATTCTCCCCAGCATTTT.

The rearrangement joins TRBV9 to TRBJ2-2; 8 positions agree with TRBD2. CDR1 and CDR2 (germline): SGDLS, YYNGEE. The CDR3 covers 16 residues. V shed 0 bases and J 0 bases; nucleotides not matched to a gene: 1. The DNA for the CDR3 is TGTGCCAGCAGCGTAGGGGGACTAGCGAACACCGGGGAGCTGTTTTTT. Translated: CASSVGGLANTGELFF.

CDR3 DNA: TGTGCCAGCAGTGAATGGACTGAAGCTTTCTTT. Translating it yields CASSEWTEAFF. The chain has TRBV6-1 and TRBJ1-1; D is unclear. The V and J ends lost 2 bases and 5 bases respectively, with 3 bases between them. The length of the CDR3 is 11 residues. Germline assignment: CDR1 MNHNS and CDR2 SASEGT.

This clone was detected once. The chain has TRBV7-3 and TRBJ2-3; 7 nucleotides match TRBD1. The CDR3 runs to 16 residues. V gave up 1 base and J gave up 2 bases; unmatched junction bases: 6. Germline CDR1 reads SGHTA; CDR2 reads FQGTGA. This CDR3 reads CASSLNLGGNTDTQYF. In nucleotides, the CDR3 is TGTGCCAGCAGCTTAAATTTAGGGGGCAACACAGATACGCAGTATTTT.

The chain recombines TRBV19 with TRBJ2-3; 12 nucleotides agree with TRBD2. Trimming removed 4 bases from V and 6 bases from J; junction bases left unmatched: 8. The CDR3 covers 16 residues. CDR1 and CDR2 from the germline V gene are LNHDA and SQIVND (reference sequence). CDR3 nucleotide sequence: TGTGCCAGTAGTAGAGGACTAGCGGGGAAGGAGGATACGCAGTATTTT. Translation: CASSRGLAGKEDTQYF.

This chain links TRBV11-1 with TRBJ2-3; TRBD1 matches 7 bases. V lost 5 bases and J lost 4; bases outside the gene matches: 12. This CDR3 has 16 residues. Germline V gene data show CDR1 as SGHAT and CDR2 as FQDESV (reference sequence). The CDR3 sequence is CASSRTDTGAADTQYF. The CDR3 DNA is TGTGCCAGCAGCCGGACTGATACAGGGGCCGCAGATACGCAGTATTTT.

The chain carries TRBV28 and TRBJ1-1; D remains unclear. Germline V gene lookup returns CDR1 MDHEN and CDR2 SYDVKM. V lost 1 base and J lost 0, with 12 bases in between. This CDR3 has 16 residues. CDR3 DNA sequence: TGTGCCAGCAGTTTATCGGGCAGGCTACTGAACACTGAAGCTTTCTTT. It translates to CASSLSGRLLNTEAFF.

This clone was seen just once. The chain employs TRBV5-4 and TRBJ1-1; D ambiguous. CDR3 size: 13 residues. V dropped 4 bases and J dropped 7 bases, with 14 bases sitting between them. The germline CDR1 and CDR2 sequences are SGHNT and YYREEE (reference sequence). DNA of the CDR3: TGTGCCAGCAGCCCGAATACCCGGGGTGAAGCTTTCTTT. Translated: CASSPNTRGEAFF.

The chain recombines TRBV6-1 with TRBJ2-1; D possibly matches TRBD1 or TRBD2 (5 bases each). The V and J ends lost 8 bases and 0 bases respectively, with 14 bases between them. Germline assignment: CDR1 MNHNS and CDR2 SASEGT. This CDR3 spans 15 amino acids. The CDR3 sequence is CASESGASSYNEQFF. The CDR3 DNA is TGTGCCAGCGAATCCGGGGCCTCCTCCTACAATGAGCAGTTCTTC.

The genes are TRBV27 and TRBJ2-3; 12 bases map to TRBD1. V dropped 4 bases and J dropped 7; count of bases not matched to a gene: 9. The CDR3 length is 16 residues. Germline loops: CDR1 MNHEY, CDR2 SMNVEV (reference sequence). The CDR3 sequence is CASSSPGTGGPNTQYF. In DNA, the CDR3 is TGTGCCAGCAGTTCTCCCGGGACAGGGGGCCCCAATACGCAGTATTTT.

The CDR3 coding sequence is TGTGCCATCAGTGAGTCGCCGTCTAGGTCGGACATTCAGTACTTC. This translates into CAISESPSRSDIQYF. The chain joins TRBV10-3 to TRBJ2-4; D is ambiguous. The V and J ends lost 0 bases and 8 bases respectively, with 14 bases between them. Germline V CDR1 and CDR2: ENHRY, SYGVKD. This CDR3 is 15 amino acids long.

The chain carries TRBV11-3 and TRBJ2-7, with TRBD2 matching 7 bases. J was trimmed by 6 bases and V by 3 bases; bases with no gene match: 8. The CDR3 extends over 14 amino acids. Germline CDR1 is SGHNT and CDR2 is YENEEA. Written as DNA, the CDR3 is TGTGCCAGCAGCTTTCTGGCGGGAGAAGGCGAGCAGTACTTC. Its protein product is CASSFLAGEGEQYF.

The gene calls are TRBV5-1 and TRBJ2-6; D unclear. Trimming removed 2 bases at V and 0 bases at J, with 15 bases between. The length of the CDR3 is 18 residues. CDR1 and CDR2 from the germline V gene are SGHRS and YFSETQ. CDR3 in DNA: TGCGCCAGCAGCTTACGACACACCGAAAACTCTGGGGCCAACGTCCTGACTTTC. The encoded protein is CASSLRHTENSGANVLTF.

The rearrangement joins TRBV11-3 to TRBJ1-3; D unresolved. The V gene lost 1 base and the J gene lost 0 bases, with 4 bases spanning the gap. The CDR3 contains 14 residues. Germline values: CDR1 SGHNT, CDR2 YENEEA. This CDR3 reads CASSLGSSGNTIYF. The CDR3 coding sequence is TGTGCCAGCAGCTTAGGGAGCTCTGGAAACACCATATATTTT.